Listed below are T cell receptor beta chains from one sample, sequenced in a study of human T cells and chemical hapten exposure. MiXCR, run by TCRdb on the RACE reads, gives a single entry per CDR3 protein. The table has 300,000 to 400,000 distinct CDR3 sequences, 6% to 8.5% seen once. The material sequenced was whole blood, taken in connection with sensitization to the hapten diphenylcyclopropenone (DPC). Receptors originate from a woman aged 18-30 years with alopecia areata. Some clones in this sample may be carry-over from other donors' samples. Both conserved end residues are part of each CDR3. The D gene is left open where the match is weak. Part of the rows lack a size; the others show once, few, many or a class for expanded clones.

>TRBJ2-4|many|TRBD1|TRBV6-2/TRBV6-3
TGTGCAAGCACACGACAGGGTGGAAACATTCAGTACTTC
CASTRQGGNIQYF
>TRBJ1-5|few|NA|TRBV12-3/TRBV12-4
TGTGCCAGCAGTTACGTTAGCAATCAGCCCCAGCATTTT
CASSYVSNQPQHF
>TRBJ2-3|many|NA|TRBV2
TGTGCCAGCAGTATGGGACTCCGCACAGATACGCAGTATTTT
CASSMGLRTDTQYF
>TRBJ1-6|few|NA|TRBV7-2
TGTGCCACTGGAGGGAGCGGTTCACCCCTCCACTTT
CATGGSGSPLHF
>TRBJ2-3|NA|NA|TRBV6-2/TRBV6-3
TGTGCCAGCAGTTATAGGAGGGAGGATACGCAGTATTTT
CASSYRREDTQYF
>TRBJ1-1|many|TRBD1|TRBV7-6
TGTGCCAGCAGCCCGGGACAGGGGCGTGAAGCTTTCTTT
CASSPGQGREAFF
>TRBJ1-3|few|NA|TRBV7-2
TGTGCCAGCAGCTTATTATTTCTGGGTCGTGCTGGAAACACCATATATTTT
CASSLLFLGRAGNTIYF
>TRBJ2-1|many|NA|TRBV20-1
TGCAGTGCTAGAGGATTACTGGGGAAGCGAGAGCAGTTCTTC
CSARGLLGKREQFF
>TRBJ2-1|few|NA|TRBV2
TGTGCCAGCAGGACGATAGGACCCTACAATGAGCAGTTCTTC
CASRTIGPYNEQFF
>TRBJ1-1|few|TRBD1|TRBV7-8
TGTGCCAGCAGCTTAGGCTGGATACAGGGGTTGATGGACACTGAAGCTTTCTTT
CASSLGWIQGLMDTEAFF
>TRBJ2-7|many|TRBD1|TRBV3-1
TGTGCCAGCAGCCAGAGGGACAGGGAGCAGTACTTC
CASSQRDREQYF
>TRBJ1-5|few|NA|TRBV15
TGTGCCACCAGCAGAGTCGCGGGGATTCGAAGCAATCAGCCCCAGCATTTT
CATSRVAGIRSNQPQHF
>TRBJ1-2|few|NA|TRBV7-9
TGTGCCAGCAGCTTAGTAGTAGGGTTACCCGGCTATGGCTACACCTTC
CASSLVVGLPGYGYTF
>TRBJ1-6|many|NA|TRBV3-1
TGTGCCAGCAGCCAAGGGGGGGCGAAGGGTAATTCACCCCTCCACTTT
CASSQGGAKGNSPLHF
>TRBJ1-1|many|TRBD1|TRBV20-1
TGCAGTCCCCAGGGGGGGCCTGAAGCGGACACTGAAGCTTTCTTT
CSPQGGPEADTEAFF
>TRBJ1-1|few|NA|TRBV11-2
TGTGCCAGCAGCTTAAACGAGGGGCCGAACACTGAAGCTTTCTTT
CASSLNEGPNTEAFF
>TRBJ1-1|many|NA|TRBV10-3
TGTGCCACCCAGAAGGGGGTGGCCACTGAAGCTTTCTTT
CATQKGVATEAFF
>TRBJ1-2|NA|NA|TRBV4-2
TGTGCCAGCAGCCAAGTGAGTCGGGAAGGGTATAGCTATGGCTACACCTTC
CASSQVSREGYSYGYTF
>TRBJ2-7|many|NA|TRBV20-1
TGCAGTGCTCGCGTCAGGGGACTCTCCAGCACCTACGAGCAGTACTTC
CSARVRGLSSTYEQYF
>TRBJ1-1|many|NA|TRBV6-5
TGTGCCAGCAGTTACTCGATACTGTTAGGGACTGAAGCTTTCTTT
CASSYSILLGTEAFF
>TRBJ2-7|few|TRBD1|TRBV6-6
TGTGCCAGCAGCCGAACAGGGGGTAACTCCTACGAGCAGTACTTC
CASSRTGGNSYEQYF
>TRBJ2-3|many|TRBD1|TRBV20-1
TGCAGTGCCCAGACAGGGGTGGTGGCAGATACGCAGTATTTT
CSAQTGVVADTQYF
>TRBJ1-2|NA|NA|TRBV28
TGTGCCAGCAGACCGATCGACAGATCTTATGGCTACACCTTC
CASRPIDRSYGYTF
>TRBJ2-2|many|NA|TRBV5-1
TGCGCCAGCAGAGACAGCATGAACACCGGGGAGCTGTTTTTT
CASRDSMNTGELFF
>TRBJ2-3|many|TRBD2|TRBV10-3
TGTGCCATCAGTAAAGGTAGCGGGGGAAGCACAGATACGCAGTATTTT
CAISKGSGGSTDTQYF
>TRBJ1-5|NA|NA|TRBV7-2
TGTGCCAGCAGCTCAGAGGGGGGGGCAGGGCAGCCCCAGCATTTT
CASSSEGGAGQPQHF
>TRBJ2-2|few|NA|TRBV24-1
TGTGCCACCACCGGGACCGAGAACACCGGGGAGCTGTTTTTT
CATTGTENTGELFF
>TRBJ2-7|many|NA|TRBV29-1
TGCAGCGCCCTTTCGGACGAGCAGTACTTC
CSALSDEQYF
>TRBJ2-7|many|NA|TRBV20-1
TGCAGTGCTAGAGTTATAGATGCGGAGACGGGGGAGCAGTACTTC
CSARVIDAETGEQYF
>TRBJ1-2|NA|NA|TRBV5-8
TGTGCCAGCAGCCCGGGGAAGCTCCGGTATGGCTACACCTTC
CASSPGKLRYGYTF
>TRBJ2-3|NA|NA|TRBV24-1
TGTGCCACCAGTGACTCTCTAGTCAGCTCAGATACGCAGTATTTT
CATSDSLVSSDTQYF
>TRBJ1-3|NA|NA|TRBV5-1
TGCGCCAGCAGCTTGAGGCAGGGATCGGGAAACACCATATATTTT
CASSLRQGSGNTIYF
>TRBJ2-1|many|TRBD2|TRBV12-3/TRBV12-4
TGTGCCAGCACTCTCCGGGGGGGCTCCTACAATGAGCAGTTCTTC
CASTLRGGSYNEQFF
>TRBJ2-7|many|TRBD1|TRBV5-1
TGCGCCAGCAGCCCGTTACAGGGGGGCTACGAGCAGTACTTC
CASSPLQGGYEQYF
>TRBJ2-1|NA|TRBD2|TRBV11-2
TGTGCCAGCAGACCAACTAGCGGGGGGGCTAAGAATGAGCAGTTCTTC
CASRPTSGGAKNEQFF